These T cell receptor beta chains were read from a single sample in a study of shared clonotypes between healthy human individuals. Profiled with immunoSEQ multiplex PCR; TCRdb holds only in-frame clones, not every one. The data contain hundreds of thousands of clones, about 96% of them singletons. The sample consisted of naive CD4+ T cells sorted from blood. The source of these receptors is a woman aged 25 to 39 in good health. The CDR3 runs from the conserved cysteine through the conserved F or W. D genes are given only for firm matches. Clone size is stated in some rows and not others, as once, few, many or a class when expanded.

NA,TRBJ2-7,TRBV23-1,NA,CASSQSVARLSTRQYF,TGCGCCAGCAGTCAATCGGTAGCGAGGTTATCTACGAGGCAGTACTTC
NA,TRBJ1-5,TRBV4-1,NA,CASSQREGFNQPQHF,TGCGCCAGCAGCCAACGAGAGGGTTTCAATCAGCCCCAGCATTTT
NA,TRBJ1-1,TRBV18,NA,CASSREQGDTEAFF,TGTGCCAGCTCACGAGAACAGGGAGACACTGAAGCTTTCTTT
NA,TRBJ1-1,TRBV10-3,NA,CAISARDNSAGTEAFF,TGTGCCATCAGTGCCCGGGACAACTCCGCGGGGACTGAAGCTTTCTTT
once,TRBJ2-3,TRBV15,TRBD2,CATSRGLAGLTDTQYF,TGTGCCACCAGCAGGGGACTAGCGGGCCTCACAGATACGCAGTATTTT
NA,TRBJ2-7,TRBV28,NA,CASSLFRLYTSQGSLTYEQYF,TGTGCCAGCAGTTTATTTCGGCTCTATACTTCGCAGGGATCACTTACCTACGAGCAGTACTTC
NA,TRBJ2-7,TRBV10-3,TRBD1,CAISDAKKQGIYEQYF,TGTGCCATCAGTGACGCGAAAAAACAGGGGATCTACGAGCAGTACTTC
NA,TRBJ1-2,TRBV5-1,NA,CASSPEPGISGYGYTF,TGCGCCAGCAGCCCAGAACCCGGGATCTCTGGCTATGGCTACACCTTC
NA,TRBJ2-7,TRBV7-9,NA,CASSTPLGSGYEQYF,TGTGCCAGCAGCACTCCCCTAGGGAGTGGCTACGAGCAGTACTTC
NA,TRBJ2-3,TRBV9,NA,CASSVVGGDGDTQYF,TGTGCCAGCAGCGTAGTGGGGGGAGATGGAGATACGCAGTATTTT
NA,TRBJ2-7,TRBV27,NA,CASSLVQGSYEQYF,TGTGCCAGCAGTTTAGTTCAGGGTTCCTACGAGCAGTACTTC
NA,TRBJ1-5,TRBV5-8,NA,CASSLAGNSYQPQHF,TGTGCCAGCAGCTTGGCCGGGAATTCATATCAGCCCCAGCATTTT
NA,TRBJ2-7,TRBV4-1,NA,CASSQGERDSSYEQYF,TGCGCCAGCAGCCAAGGGGAGCGGGACAGCTCCTACGAGCAGTACTTC
NA,TRBJ1-5,TRBV29-1,TRBD1,CSVGQGPGQPQHF,TGCAGCGTTGGACAGGGGCCGGGTCAGCCCCAGCATTTT
NA,TRBJ2-7,TRBV5-4,TRBD1,CASSLMGQGYEQYF,TGTGCCAGCAGCTTGATGGGACAGGGTTACGAGCAGTACTTC
NA,TRBJ2-1,TRBV7-9,TRBD1,CASSPRTGGSGSYNEQFF,TGTGCCAGCAGCCCCCGGACAGGGGGTAGCGGTTCCTACAATGAGCAGTTCTTC
NA,TRBJ2-3,TRBV5-4,NA,CASTSQGSTDTQYF,TGTGCCAGCACCTCTCAAGGGAGCACAGATACGCAGTATTTT
NA,TRBJ2-7,TRBV18,TRBD1,CASSRLSGQGPYEQYF,TGTGCCAGCTCACGACTCTCGGGACAGGGTCCCTACGAGCAGTACTTC